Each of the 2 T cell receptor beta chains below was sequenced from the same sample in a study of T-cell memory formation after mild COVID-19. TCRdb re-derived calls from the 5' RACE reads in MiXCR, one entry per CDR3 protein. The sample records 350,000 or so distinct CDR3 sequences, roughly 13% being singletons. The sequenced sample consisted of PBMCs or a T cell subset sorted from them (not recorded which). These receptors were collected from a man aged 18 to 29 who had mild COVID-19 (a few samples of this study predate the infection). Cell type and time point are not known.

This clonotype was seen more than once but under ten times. The CDR3: CSALGDGDYGYTF. DNA of the CDR3: TGCAGTGCTCTAGGGGACGGTGACTATGGCTACACCTTC. The V call is TRBV20-1, the J call TRBJ1-2, with TRBD1 as a possible D gene (5 bases). CDR1 is DFQATT, CDR2 SNEGSKA, per germline (reference sequence). V was pared by 5 bases and J by 3 bases, with 13 bases between. This CDR3 is 13 amino acids long.

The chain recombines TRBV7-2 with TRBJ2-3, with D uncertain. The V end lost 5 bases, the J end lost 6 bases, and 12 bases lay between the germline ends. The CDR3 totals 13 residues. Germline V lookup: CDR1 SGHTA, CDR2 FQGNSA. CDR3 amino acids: CASSADWSDTQYF. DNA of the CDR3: TGTGCCAGCAGCGCCGACTGGTCGGATACGCAGTATTTT.